This TCR beta chain was captured in a study of a mutant IDH1 vaccine in newly diagnosed glioma (dated by TCRdb to 2020 to 2022). Notes on the research overall: Vaccination started 4-6 weeks after radiotherapy alone, or was given together with temozolomide cycles in the groups whose treatment included chemotherapy. Of the approximately 29 treated patients, 62.5% were male and roughly 38% were female, and a mean age of roughly 41 years was recorded. Prior to enrollment, standard therapy consisting of radiotherapy alone, temozolomide alone, or radiochemotherapy with temozolomide had been administered to patients, with the combination being received by most patients. The week-35 safety follow-up took place at visit V12, and the week-47 end of study took place at visit V13. Six visits were used for peripheral blood collection: V03 (baseline), V05, V07, V10, V12 and V13. For exploratory analyses, about 25 treated patients had longitudinal TCRB deep sequencing done wherever samples were available. Summary of the overall study and its limitations: Pseudoprogression seemed to be unrelated to changes in the top peripheral T cell clonotypes found by TCRB sequencing. According to the authors, sample limitations meant that analyses of patient blood samples could not be reproduced. Immune responses induced by the vaccine were seen in 90% to 95% of patients across multiple MHC alleles. Availability determined which PBMC samples were chosen for TCRB deep sequencing.

Regarding this clone: The antigen it binds to is not known. No base quality information exists; no much larger clone differs at one position.

The junction shows trimming of 2 bases on V and 4 bases on J, and the gene matches do not reach 8 bases of it. Inclusive of the bounding cysteine and phenylalanine, the CDR3 is 16 residues long. Only the CDR3 part of the read is kept: 48 bases, read in frame from the first base. The sample's time point label, in plain terms: week 47, end of study. Each vaccine dose, consisting of 300 ug of a 20-mer mutant IDH1 peptide in Montanide, was administered subcutaneously with topical imiquimod. Patients received eight vaccinations in weeks 1, 3, 5, 7, 11, 15, 19 and 23, corresponding to visits V03 through V10. Newly diagnosed WHO grade 3 or 4 IDH1-mutant astrocytomas showing loss of nuclear ATRX were present in the donors. The samples were drawn from NOA16, a multicentre, single-arm, open-label phase I trial in Germany that tested a mutant IDH1 peptide vaccine in humans for the first time. Genomic DNA for TCRB sequencing was extracted from EDTA blood using the DNeasy Blood and Tissue Kit.

Library preparation used the immunoSEQ multiplex PCR assay. The hsTCRB Kit was used according to the manufacturer's protocol to amplify rearranged TCR beta chain sequences. TCRB libraries were sequenced on an Illumina MiSeq. Per the authors' processing: Demultiplexing, trimming and gene mapping were performed with the kit vendor's proprietary platform. This is the immuneACCESS table as TCRdb keeps it, with only in-frame sequences that have V and J called. A part of the clones is gone; compared with another copy, unresolved V genes explain less than half, and the rest is unexplained. V and J calls and clone size follow that table, whereas D and trimming were derived from the DNA. The sample table shows around 84,000 clones, and 81% are seen once. Around 5% of the sample belongs to the ten largest clones.

The source was PBMCs, collected from a glioma patient whose treatment included an IDH1 peptide vaccine. This receptor was taken from a man aged 35 to 55 with glioma. Here the chain combines TRBV23-1 and TRBJ2-3; 8 bases in between match TRBD1. TRBV23-1 is an ORF; its function is uncertain. The nucleotide sequence reads as follows: TGCGCCAGCAGTCAAGTGGGACAGGTAACTTCAGATACGCAGTATTTT. It translates to CASSQVGQVTSDTQYF.